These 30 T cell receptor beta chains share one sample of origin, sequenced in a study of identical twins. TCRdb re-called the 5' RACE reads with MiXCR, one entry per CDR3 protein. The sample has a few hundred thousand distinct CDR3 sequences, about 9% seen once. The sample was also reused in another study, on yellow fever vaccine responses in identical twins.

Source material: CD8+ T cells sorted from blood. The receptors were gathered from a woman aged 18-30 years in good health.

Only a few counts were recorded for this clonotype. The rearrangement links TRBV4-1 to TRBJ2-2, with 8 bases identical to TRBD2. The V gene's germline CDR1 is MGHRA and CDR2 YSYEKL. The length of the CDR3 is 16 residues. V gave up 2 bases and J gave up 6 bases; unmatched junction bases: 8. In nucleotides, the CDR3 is TGCGCCAGCAGCCAAAGGGAGCGGGAGATTTCCGGGGAGCTGTTTTTT. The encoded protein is CASSQREREISGELFF.

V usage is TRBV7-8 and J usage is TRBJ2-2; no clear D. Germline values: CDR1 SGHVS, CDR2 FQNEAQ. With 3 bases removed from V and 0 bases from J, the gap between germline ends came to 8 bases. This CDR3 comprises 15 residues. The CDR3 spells CASSLVLPNTGELFF. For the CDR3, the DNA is TGTGCCAGCAGCTTGGTACTTCCGAACACCGGGGAGCTGTTTTTT. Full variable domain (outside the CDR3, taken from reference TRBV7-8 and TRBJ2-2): GAGVSQSPRYKVAKRGQDVALRCDPISGHVSLFWYQQALGQGPEFLTYFQNEAQLDKSGLPSDRFFAERPEGSVSTLKIQRTQQEDSAVYLCASSLVLPNTGELFFGEGSRLTVL.

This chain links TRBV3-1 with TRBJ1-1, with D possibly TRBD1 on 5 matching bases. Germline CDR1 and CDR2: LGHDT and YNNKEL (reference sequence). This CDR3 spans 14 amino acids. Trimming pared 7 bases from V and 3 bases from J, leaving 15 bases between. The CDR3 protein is CASMGRTGDTEAFF. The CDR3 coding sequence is TGTGCCAGCATGGGAAGAACAGGAGACACTGAAGCTTTCTTT.

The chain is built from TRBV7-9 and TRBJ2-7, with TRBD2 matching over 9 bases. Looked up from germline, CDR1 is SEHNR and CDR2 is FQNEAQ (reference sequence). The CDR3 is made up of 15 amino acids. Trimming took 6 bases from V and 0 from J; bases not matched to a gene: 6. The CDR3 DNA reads TGTGCCAGCAGTTCGCCTAGCGGGACCTCCTACGAGCAGTACTTC. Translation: CASSSPSGTSYEQYF. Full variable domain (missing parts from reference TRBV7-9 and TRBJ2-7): DTGVSQNPRHKITKRGQNVTFRCDPISEHNRLYWYRQTLGQGPEFLTYFQNEAQLEKSRLLSDRFSAERPKGSFSTLEIQRTEQGDSAMYLCASSSPSGTSYEQYFGPGTRLTVT.

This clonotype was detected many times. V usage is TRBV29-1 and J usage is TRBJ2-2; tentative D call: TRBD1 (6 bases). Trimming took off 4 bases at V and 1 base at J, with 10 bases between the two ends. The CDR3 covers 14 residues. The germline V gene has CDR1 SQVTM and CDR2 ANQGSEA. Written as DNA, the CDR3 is TGCAGCGTTGCTGAGGGGGTGAACACCGGGGAGCTGTTTTTT. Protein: CSVAEGVNTGELFF.

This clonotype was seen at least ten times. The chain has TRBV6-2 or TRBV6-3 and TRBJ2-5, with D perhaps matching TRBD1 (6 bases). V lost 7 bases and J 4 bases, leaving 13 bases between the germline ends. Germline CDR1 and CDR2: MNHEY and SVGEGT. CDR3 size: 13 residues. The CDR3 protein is CASTQGFLETQYF. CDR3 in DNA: TGTGCCAGCACCCAGGGGTTCCTAGAGACCCAGTACTTC.

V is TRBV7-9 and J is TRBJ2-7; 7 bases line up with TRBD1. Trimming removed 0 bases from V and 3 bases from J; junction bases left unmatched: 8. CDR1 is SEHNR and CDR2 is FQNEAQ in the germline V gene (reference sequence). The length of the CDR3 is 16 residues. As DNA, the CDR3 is TGTGCCAGCAGCTTAGCCCCCCAAGGACAGGACTACGAGCAGTACTTC. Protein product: CASSLAPQGQDYEQYF.

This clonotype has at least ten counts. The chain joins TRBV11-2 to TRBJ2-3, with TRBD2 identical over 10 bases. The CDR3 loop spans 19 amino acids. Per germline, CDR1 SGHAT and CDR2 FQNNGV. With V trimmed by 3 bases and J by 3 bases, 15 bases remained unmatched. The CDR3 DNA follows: TGTGCCAGCAGCTTCGGGGGCGCTAGCGGGAGTATTGCGACAGATACGCAGTATTTT. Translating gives CASSFGGASGSIATDTQYF.

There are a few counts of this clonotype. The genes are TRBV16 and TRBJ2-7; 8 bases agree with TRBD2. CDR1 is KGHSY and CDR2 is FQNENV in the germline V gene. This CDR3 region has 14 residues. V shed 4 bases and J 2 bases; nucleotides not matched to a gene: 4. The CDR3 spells CASSPPGGPYEQYF. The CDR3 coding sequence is TGTGCCAGCAGCCCCCCGGGGGGGCCCTACGAGCAGTACTTC.

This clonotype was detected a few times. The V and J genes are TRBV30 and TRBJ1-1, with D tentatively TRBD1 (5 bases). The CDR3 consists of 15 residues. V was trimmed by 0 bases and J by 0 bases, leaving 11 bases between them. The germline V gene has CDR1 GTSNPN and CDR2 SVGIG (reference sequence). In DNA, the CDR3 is TGTGCCTGGAGTGTACGAGACAGCTTGAACACTGAAGCTTTCTTT. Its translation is CAWSVRDSLNTEAFF.

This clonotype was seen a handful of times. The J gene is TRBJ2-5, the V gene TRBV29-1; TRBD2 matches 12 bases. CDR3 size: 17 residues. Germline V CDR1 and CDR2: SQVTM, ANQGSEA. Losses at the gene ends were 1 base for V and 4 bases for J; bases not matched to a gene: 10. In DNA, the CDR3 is TGCAGCGTTGAAGGTGTATGGTCTAGCGGGAGGGGAGAGACCCAGTACTTC. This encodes CSVEGVWSSGRGETQYF.

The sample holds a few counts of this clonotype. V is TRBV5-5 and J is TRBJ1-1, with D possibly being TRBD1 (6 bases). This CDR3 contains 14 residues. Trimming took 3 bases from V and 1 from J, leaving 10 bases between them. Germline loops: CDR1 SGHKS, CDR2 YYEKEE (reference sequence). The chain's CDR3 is CASSYAGANTEAFF. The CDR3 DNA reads TGTGCCAGCAGCTACGCAGGGGCGAACACTGAAGCTTTCTTT.

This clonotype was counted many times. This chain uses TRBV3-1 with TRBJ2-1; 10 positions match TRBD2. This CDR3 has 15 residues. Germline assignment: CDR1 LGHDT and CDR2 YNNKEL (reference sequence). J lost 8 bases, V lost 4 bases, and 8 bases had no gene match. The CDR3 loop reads CASSRGLAVSDEQFF. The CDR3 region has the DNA TGTGCCAGCAGCCGCGGACTAGCGGTTTCGGATGAGCAGTTCTTC.

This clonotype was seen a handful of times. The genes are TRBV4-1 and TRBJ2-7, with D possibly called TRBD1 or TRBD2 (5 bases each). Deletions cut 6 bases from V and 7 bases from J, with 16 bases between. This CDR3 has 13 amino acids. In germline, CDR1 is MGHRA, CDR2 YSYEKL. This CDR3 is CASRLGPATEQYF. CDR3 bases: TGCGCCAGCAGGCTGGGACCGGCTACGGAGCAGTACTTC.

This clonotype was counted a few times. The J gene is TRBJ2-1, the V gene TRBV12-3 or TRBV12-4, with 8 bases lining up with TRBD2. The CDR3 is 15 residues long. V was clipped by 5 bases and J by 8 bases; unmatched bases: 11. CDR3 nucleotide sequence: TGTGCCAGCAGTCCCCAGCGGGAGTGGGGACATGAGCAGTTCTTC. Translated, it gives CASSPQREWGHEQFF.

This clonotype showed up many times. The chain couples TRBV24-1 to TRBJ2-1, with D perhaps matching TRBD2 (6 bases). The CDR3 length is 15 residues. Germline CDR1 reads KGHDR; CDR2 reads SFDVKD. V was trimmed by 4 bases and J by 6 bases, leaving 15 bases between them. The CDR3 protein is CATSEGLLQGNEQFF. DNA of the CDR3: TGTGCCACCAGTGAGGGACTTCTGCAGGGCAATGAGCAGTTCTTC.

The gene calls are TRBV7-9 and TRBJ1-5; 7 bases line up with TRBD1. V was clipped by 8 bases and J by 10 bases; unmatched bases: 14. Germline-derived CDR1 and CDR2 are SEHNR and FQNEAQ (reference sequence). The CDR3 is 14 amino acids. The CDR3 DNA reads TGTGCCAGCGGACAGGCGGGGGAGGGACGACCCCAGCATTTT. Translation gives CASGQAGEGRPQHF.

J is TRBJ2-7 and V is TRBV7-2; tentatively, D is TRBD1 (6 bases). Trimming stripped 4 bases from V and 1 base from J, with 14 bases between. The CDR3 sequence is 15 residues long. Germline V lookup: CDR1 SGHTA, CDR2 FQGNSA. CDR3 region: CASSSDPGQSYEQYF. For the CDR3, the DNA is TGTGCCAGCAGCTCCGATCCTGGACAGTCCTACGAGCAGTACTTC.

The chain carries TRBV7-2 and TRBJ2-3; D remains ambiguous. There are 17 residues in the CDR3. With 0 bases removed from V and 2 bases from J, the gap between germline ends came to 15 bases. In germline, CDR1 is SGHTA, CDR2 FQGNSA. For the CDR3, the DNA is TGTGCCAGCAGCTTAGCGCCGTTAACGGCATACACAGATACGCAGTATTTT. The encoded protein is CASSLAPLTAYTDTQYF.

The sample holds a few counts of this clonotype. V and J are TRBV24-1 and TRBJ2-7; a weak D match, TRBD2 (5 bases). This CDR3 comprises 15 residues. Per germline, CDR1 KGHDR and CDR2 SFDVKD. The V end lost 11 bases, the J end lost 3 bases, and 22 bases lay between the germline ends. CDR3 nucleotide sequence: TGTGCCAGTGTACGGGTTAGCGTTAAAGGCTACGAGCAGTACTTC. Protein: CASVRVSVKGYEQYF.

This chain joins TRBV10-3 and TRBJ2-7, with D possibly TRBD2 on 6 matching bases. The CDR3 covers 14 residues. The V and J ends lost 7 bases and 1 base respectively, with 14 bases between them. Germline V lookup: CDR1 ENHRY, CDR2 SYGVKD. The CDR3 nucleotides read TGTGCCATCACTCCGAATGGAGGGTCCTACGAGCAGTACTTC. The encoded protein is CAITPNGGSYEQYF.

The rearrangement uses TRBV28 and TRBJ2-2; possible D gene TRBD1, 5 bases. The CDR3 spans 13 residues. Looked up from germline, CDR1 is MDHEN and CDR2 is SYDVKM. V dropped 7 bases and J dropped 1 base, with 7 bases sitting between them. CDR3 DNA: TGTGCCAGCAACGGACAGAACACCGGGGAGCTGTTTTTT. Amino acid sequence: CASNGQNTGELFF.

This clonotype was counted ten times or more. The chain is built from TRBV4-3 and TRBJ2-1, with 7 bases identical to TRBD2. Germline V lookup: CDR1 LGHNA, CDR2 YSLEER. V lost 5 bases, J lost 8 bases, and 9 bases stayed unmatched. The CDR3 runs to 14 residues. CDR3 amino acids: CASSTIRGEDEQFF. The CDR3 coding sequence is TGCGCCAGCAGCACTATTCGGGGGGAGGATGAGCAGTTCTTC.

The CDR3 bases are TGCAGCGTTGGGGGCGGACAAGAGTACAATGAGCAGTTCTTC. It is translated as CSVGGGQEYNEQFF. V gene TRBV29-1 combines with J gene TRBJ2-1; tentative D call: TRBD1 (5 bases). The CDR3 is made up of 14 amino acids. Germline V CDR1 and CDR2: SQVTM, ANQGSEA. Trimming removed 4 bases at V and 4 bases at J, with 14 bases between.

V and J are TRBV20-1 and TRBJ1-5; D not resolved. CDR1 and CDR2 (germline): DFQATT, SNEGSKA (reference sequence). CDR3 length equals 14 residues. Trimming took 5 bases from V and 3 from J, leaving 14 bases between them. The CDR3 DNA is TGCAGTGCTTCTCATCGTTCAGACAATCAGCCCCAGCATTTT. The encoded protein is CSASHRSDNQPQHF.

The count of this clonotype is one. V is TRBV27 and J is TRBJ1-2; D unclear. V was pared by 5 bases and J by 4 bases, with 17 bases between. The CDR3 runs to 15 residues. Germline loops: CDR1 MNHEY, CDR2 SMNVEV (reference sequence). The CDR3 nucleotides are TGTGCCAGCAGTCCACGACCCCTCGGTGGCTATGGCTACACCTTC. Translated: CASSPRPLGGYGYTF.

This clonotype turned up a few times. The chain's CDR3 is CASSYGWGAGELFF. CDR3 coding DNA: TGTGCCAGCAGTTACGGGTGGGGAGCCGGGGAGCTGTTTTTT. The chain joins TRBV6-5 to TRBJ2-2; TRBD2 might be the D (5 bases). The germline V gene has CDR1 MNHEY and CDR2 SVGAGI. V lost 2 bases to trimming and J lost 6 bases, with 10 bases between them. This CDR3 contains 14 residues.

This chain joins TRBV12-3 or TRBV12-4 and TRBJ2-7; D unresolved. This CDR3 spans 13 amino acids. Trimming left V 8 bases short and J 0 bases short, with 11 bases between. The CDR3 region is CASQSFSSYEQYF. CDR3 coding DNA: TGTGCCAGCCAGTCTTTTAGCTCCTACGAGCAGTACTTC.

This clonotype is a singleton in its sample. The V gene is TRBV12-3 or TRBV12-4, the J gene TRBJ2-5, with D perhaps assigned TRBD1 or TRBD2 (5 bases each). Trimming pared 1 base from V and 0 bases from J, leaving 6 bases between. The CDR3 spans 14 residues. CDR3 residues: CASSLVGHQETQYF. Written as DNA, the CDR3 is TGTGCCAGCAGTTTAGTGGGACACCAAGAGACCCAGTACTTC.

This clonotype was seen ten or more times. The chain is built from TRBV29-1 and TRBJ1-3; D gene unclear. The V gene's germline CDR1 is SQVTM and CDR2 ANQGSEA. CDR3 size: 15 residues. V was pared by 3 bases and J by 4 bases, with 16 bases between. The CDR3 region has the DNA TGCAGCGTTGAGTTTGCGGGAGATTCCGGAAACACCATATATTTT. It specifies CSVEFAGDSGNTIYF.